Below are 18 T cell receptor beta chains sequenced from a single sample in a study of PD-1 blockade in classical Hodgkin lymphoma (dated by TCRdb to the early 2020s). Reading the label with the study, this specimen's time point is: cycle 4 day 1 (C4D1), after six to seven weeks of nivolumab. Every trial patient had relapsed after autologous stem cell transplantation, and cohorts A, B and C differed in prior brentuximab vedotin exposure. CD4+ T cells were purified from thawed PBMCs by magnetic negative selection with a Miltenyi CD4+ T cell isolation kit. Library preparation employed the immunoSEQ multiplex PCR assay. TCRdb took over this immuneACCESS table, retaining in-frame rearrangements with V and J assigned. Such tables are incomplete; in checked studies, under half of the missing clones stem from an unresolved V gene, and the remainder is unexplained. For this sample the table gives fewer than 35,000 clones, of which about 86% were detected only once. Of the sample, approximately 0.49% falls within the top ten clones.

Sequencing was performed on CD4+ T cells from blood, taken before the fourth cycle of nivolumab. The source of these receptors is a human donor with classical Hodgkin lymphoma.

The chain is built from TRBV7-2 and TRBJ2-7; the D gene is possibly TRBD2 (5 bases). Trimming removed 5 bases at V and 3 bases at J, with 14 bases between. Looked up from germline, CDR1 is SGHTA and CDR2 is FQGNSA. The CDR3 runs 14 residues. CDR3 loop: CASSLYGEGYEQYF. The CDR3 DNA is TGTGCCAGCAGCCTATATGGAGAGGGCTACGAGCAGTACTTC.

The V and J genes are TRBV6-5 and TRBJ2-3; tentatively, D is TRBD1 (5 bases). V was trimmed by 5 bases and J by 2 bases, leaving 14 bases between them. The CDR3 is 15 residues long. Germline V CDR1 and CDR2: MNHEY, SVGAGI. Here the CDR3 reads CASSPRVGATDTQYF. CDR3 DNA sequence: TGTGCCAGCAGTCCCCGGGTAGGGGCCACAGATACGCAGTATTTT.

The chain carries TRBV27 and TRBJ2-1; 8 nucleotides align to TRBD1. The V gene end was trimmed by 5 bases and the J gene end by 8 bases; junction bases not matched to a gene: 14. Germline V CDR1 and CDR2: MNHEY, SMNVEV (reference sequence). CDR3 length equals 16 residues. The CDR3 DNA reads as TGTGCCAGCAGTCCTGACAGGGGCTTCGGGGTGGATGAGCAGTTCTTC. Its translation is CASSPDRGFGVDEQFF.

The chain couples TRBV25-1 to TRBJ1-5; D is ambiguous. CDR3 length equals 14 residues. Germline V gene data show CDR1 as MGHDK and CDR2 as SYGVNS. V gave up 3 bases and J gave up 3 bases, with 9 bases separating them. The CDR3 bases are TGTGCCAGCAGTGACGGACTGTACAATCAGCCCCAGCATTTT. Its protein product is CASSDGLYNQPQHF. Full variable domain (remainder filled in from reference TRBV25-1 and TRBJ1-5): EADIYQTPRYLVIGTGKKITLECSQTMGHDKMYWYQQDPGMELHLIHYSYGVNSTEKGDLSSESTVSRIRTEHFPLTLESARPSHTSQYLCASSDGLYNQPQHFGDGTRLSIL.

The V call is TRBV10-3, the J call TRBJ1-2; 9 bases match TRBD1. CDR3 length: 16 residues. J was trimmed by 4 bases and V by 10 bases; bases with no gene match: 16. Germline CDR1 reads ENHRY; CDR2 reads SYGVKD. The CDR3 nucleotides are TGTGCCAGTGGGACAGGGCCGACGGGGTCGACCTATGGCTACACCTTC. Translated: CASGTGPTGSTYGYTF.

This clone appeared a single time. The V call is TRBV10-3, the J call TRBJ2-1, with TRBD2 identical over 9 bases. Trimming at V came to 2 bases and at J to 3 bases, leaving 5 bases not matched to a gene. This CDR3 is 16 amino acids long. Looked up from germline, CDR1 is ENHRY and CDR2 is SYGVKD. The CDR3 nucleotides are TGTGCCATCAGTGAGCGGCTAGCGGGAATCTACAATGAGCAGTTCTTC. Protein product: CAISERLAGIYNEQFF.

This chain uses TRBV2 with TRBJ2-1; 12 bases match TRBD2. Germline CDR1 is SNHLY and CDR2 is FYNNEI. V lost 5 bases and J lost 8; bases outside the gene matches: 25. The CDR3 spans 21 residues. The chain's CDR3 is CASSSDRDDTPTSGRFHEQFF. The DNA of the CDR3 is TGTGCCAGCAGTTCGGACAGGGACGATACCCCCACTAGCGGGAGGTTCCATGAGCAGTTCTTC. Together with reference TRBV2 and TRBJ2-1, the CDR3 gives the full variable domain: EPEVTQTPSHQVTQMGQEVILRCVPISNHLYFYWYRQILGQKVEFLVSFYNNEISEKSEIFDDQFSVERPDGSNFTLKIRSTKLEDSAMYFCASSSDRDDTPTSGRFHEQFFGPGTRLTVL.

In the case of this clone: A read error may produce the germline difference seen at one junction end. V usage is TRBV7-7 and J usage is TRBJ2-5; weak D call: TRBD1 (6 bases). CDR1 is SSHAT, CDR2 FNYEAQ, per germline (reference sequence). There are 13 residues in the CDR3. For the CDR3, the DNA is TGTGCTAGCAGCACTATACAGGGAGAGACCCAGTACTTC. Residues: CASSTIQGETQYF.

CDR3 amino acids: CASRGGSYGYTF. In nucleotides, the CDR3 is TGTGCCAGCCGCGGCGGGAGCTATGGCTACACCTTC. This chain connects TRBV6-6 to TRBJ1-2, with unresolved D. From germline, CDR1 is MNHNY and CDR2 SVGAGI (reference sequence). The CDR3 length is 12 residues. Trimming stripped 8 bases from V and 4 bases from J, with 11 bases between.

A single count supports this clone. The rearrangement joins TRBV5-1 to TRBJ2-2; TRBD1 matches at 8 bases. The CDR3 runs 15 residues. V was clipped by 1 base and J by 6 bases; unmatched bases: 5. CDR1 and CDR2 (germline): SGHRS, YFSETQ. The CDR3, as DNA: TGCGCCAGCAGCTTGCTACAGGGGGTGGCCGGGGAGCTGTTTTTT. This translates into CASSLLQGVAGELFF.

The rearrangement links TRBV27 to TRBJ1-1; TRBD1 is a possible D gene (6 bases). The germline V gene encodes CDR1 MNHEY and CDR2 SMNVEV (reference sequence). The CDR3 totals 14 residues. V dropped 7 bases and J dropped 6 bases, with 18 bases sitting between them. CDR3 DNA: TGTGCCAGCATCCCCCGGGGGGGCGAGGCTGAAGCTTTCTTT. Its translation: CASIPRGGEAEAFF.

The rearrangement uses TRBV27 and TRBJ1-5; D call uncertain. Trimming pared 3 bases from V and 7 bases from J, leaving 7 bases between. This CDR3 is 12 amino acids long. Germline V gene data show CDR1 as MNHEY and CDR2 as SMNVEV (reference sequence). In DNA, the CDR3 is TGTGCCAGCAGTTTTCCGGGGCAGCCCCAGCATTTT. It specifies CASSFPGQPQHF.

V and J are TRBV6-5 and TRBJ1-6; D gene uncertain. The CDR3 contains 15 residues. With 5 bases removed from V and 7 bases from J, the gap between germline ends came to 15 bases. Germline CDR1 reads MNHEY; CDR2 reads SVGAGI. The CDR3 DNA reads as TGTGCCAGCAGTGGGTCTCCGGGTACAAATTCACCCCTCCACTTT. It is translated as CASSGSPGTNSPLHF.

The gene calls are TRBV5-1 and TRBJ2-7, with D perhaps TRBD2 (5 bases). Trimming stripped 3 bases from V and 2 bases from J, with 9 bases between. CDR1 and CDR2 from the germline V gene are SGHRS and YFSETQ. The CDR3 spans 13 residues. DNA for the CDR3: TGCGCCAGCAGCTCGGACGGGACCTACGAGCAGTACTTC. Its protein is CASSSDGTYEQYF.

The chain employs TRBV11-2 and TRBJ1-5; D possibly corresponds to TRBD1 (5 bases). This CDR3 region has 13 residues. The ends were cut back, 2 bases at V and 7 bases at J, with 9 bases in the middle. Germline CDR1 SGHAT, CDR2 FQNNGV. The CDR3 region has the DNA TGTGCCAGCAGCTTAAACAGGAACCAGCCCCAGCATTTT. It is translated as CASSLNRNQPQHF. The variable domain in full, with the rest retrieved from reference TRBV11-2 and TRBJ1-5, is EAGVAQSPRYKIIEKRQSVAFWCNPISGHATLYWYQQILGQGPKLLIQFQNNGVVDDSQLPKDRFSAERLKGVDSTLKIQPAKLEDSAVYLCASSLNRNQPQHFGDGTRLSIL.

The CDR3 here is CASSRNRDNEKLFF. The CDR3 region has the DNA TGCGCCAGCAGCCGCAACAGGGATAATGAAAAACTGTTTTTT. V usage is TRBV5-1 and J usage is TRBJ1-4, with a tentative D call TRBD1 (6 bases). CDR1 is SGHRS and CDR2 is YFSETQ in the germline V gene. V lost 4 bases, J lost 4 bases, and 11 bases lay in between. The CDR3 is 14 amino acids.

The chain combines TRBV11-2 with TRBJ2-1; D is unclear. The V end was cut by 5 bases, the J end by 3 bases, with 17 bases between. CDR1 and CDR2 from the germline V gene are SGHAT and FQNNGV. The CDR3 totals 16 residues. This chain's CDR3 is CASSPRVGVYYNEQFF. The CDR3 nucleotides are TGTGCCAGCAGCCCCCGGGTGGGCGTTTACTACAATGAGCAGTTCTTC.

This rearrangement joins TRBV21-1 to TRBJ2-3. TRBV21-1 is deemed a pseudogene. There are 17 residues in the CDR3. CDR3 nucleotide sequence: TGTGCCAGCAGCAAAAAATGGGCGAGAGGTCGCACAGATACGCAGTATTTT. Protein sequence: CASSKKWARGRTDTQYF.